This entry lists 28 T cell receptor beta chains sequenced from one sample in a study of Graves' ophthalmopathy and Graves' hyperthyroidism. TCR beta CDR3 amplification used RNA transcripts. RT-PCR was first run with HTBI primers, then multiplex PCR in a second round. TCRdb reprocessed the multiplex PCR reads via MiXCR and lists one record per CDR3 protein. This table holds some 150,000 distinct CDR3 sequences, just under 40% found once. The specimen sequenced was peripheral blood. These receptors came from a man aged 25 to 40 with Graves' ophthalmopathy.

The rearrangement joins TRBV12-3 or TRBV12-4 to TRBJ1-5; TRBD1 is a possible D gene (6 bases). The CDR3 contains 15 residues. Trimming stripped 2 bases from V and 0 bases from J, with 8 bases between. The DNA for the CDR3 is TGTGCCAGCAGTTTAACAGGGAATAGCAATCAGCCCCAGCATTTT. Protein: CASSLTGNSNQPQHF.

The chain uses TRBV7-8 and TRBJ2-5; tentative D call: TRBD1 (7 bases). Germline assignment: CDR1 SGHVS and CDR2 FQNEAQ. The CDR3 is 14 residues long. V lost 5 bases to trimming and J lost 4 bases, with 14 bases between them. CDR3 protein: CASSEGAGGETQYF. In DNA form, the CDR3 reads TGTGCCAGCAGCGAGGGGGCCGGGGGAGAGACCCAGTACTTC.

This clonotype was recorded at least ten times. The CDR3 protein is CASSGRTGGFTEAFF. CDR3 nucleotides: TGTGCCAGCAGTGGCAGGACAGGGGGCTTCACTGAAGCTTTCTTT. The rearrangement joins TRBV12-3 or TRBV12-4 to TRBJ1-1; 11 bases fit TRBD1. Losses at the gene ends were 5 bases for V and 4 bases for J; bases not matched to a gene: 6. CDR3 length: 15 amino acids.

There are many counts of this clonotype. This chain uses TRBV6-5 with TRBJ2-5; possible D gene TRBD1, 5 bases. The germline V and J ends were trimmed by 2 bases and 3 bases, with 10 bases remaining between them. The CDR3 spans 14 residues. Germline CDR1 MNHEY, CDR2 SVGAGI. The CDR3 DNA reads as TGTGCCAGCAGTTACAGGCAAGGGGAAGAGACCCAGTACTTC. This sequence encodes CASSYRQGEETQYF.

This clonotype has at least ten counts. The rearrangement joins TRBV11-1 to TRBJ2-7; 10 bases agree with TRBD2. Germline V gene sequence: CDR1 SGHAT, CDR2 FQDESV (reference sequence). The CDR3 extends over 17 amino acids. J was trimmed by 5 bases and V by 1 base; bases with no gene match: 11. Here the CDR3 reads CASSLVGRGLAKNEQYF. The DNA for the CDR3 is TGTGCCAGCAGCTTAGTAGGTCGGGGACTAGCGAAAAACGAGCAGTACTTC.

This clonotype was seen repeatedly, ten times or more. The V call is TRBV12-3 or TRBV12-4, the J call TRBJ2-5, with 13 bases lining up with TRBD2. Trimming took 4 bases from V and 2 from J; bases not matched to a gene: 7. The CDR3 sequence is 17 residues long. CDR3 residues: CASSYGRLAGGQETQYF. The CDR3 DNA follows: TGTGCCAGCAGTTACGGGAGACTAGCGGGGGGACAAGAGACCCAGTACTTC.

This clonotype was counted at least ten times. This likely comes from a read error, as the CDR3 has no conserved phenylalanine or tryptophan at its end. CDR3 bases: TGTGCCAGTACTGTGGACACCTTGAACACTGAAGCTTTCCTT. Translating it yields CASTVDTLNTEAFL. V gene TRBV19 combines with J gene TRBJ1-1; tentatively, D is TRBD1 (5 bases). V lost 7 bases and J lost 0, with 12 bases in between. Germline lookup yields CDR1 LNHDA and CDR2 SQIVND (reference sequence). The CDR3 consists of 14 residues.

This clonotype was observed at least ten times. This chain joins TRBV28 and TRBJ1-3; D possibly corresponds to TRBD1 (6 bases). This CDR3 has 15 amino acids. With 11 bases removed from V and 0 bases from J, the gap between germline ends came to 17 bases. CDR1 is MDHEN and CDR2 is SYDVKM in the germline V gene. The CDR3 coding sequence is TGTGCCTCCAAGGGGGGGGCAGTCTCTGGAAACACCATATATTTT. It yields the protein CASKGGAVSGNTIYF.

The CDR3 here is CAISRVGTSDETQYF. Written as DNA, the CDR3 is TGTGCCATCAGCAGGGTAGGGACTAGCGACGAGACCCAGTACTTC. V and J are TRBV10-3 and TRBJ2-5; TRBD2 matches at 10 bases. The germline gives CDR1 ENHRY, CDR2 SYGVKD. The CDR3 has 15 residues. V lost 6 bases to trimming and J lost 5 bases; unmatched junction nucleotides: 9.

This clonotype was seen more than once but under ten times. V and J are TRBV12-3 or TRBV12-4 and TRBJ1-2; 11 bases fit TRBD1. Germline trimming cut 7 bases from V and 3 bases from J; bases unmatched to any gene: 7. CDR3 length: 15 residues. CDR3 nucleotides: TGTGCCAGCATCCTAGGACAGGGGGCCGACTATGGCTACACCTTC. Its translation is CASILGQGADYGYTF.

This clonotype was counted many times. The chain employs TRBV30 and TRBJ2-7; no firm D call. The germline V and J ends were trimmed by 4 bases and 0 bases, with 13 bases remaining between them. The CDR3 contains 14 residues. Germline V CDR1 and CDR2: GTSNPN, SVGIG (reference sequence). CDR3 in DNA: TGTGCCTGGATGTGGGGAACACTCTCCTACGAGCAGTACTTC. Amino acids: CAWMWGTLSYEQYF.

This clonotype was detected many times. The rearrangement uses TRBV11-1 and TRBJ2-7, with 8 bases identical to TRBD1. Unmatched junction bases numbered 8, after V lost 5 bases and J lost 2 bases. CDR3 size: 15 residues. Germline CDR1 is SGHAT and CDR2 is FQDESV (reference sequence). CDR3 DNA sequence: TGTGCCAGCAGCCCGCGACAGGGGATCCCCTACGAGCAGTACTTC. Protein product: CASSPRQGIPYEQYF.

There are many counts of this clonotype. Here the CDR3 reads CASSYSEAGTSYEQYF. The CDR3 DNA reads as TGTGCCAGCTCGTATTCGGAGGCAGGGACTTCCTACGAGCAGTACTTC. The chain has TRBV28 and TRBJ2-7, with D possibly matching TRBD2 (6 bases). Trimming took 8 bases from V and 1 from J, leaving 21 bases between them. Per the germline V gene, CDR1 is MDHEN and CDR2 is SYDVKM. The CDR3 runs to 16 residues.

This clonotype was counted many times. The chain recombines TRBV12-5 with TRBJ2-2, with D hard to call. This CDR3 contains 13 residues. Trimming took 6 bases from V and 4 from J, leaving 9 bases between them. CDR1 LGHNT and CDR2 FRNRAP come from the germline V gene. The CDR3 protein is CASGRYSTGELFF. CDR3 DNA sequence: TGTGCTAGTGGCCGCTATAGCACCGGGGAGCTGTTTTTT. Combining the CDR3 with reference TRBV12-5 and TRBJ2-2 gives the whole variable domain DARVTQTPRHKVTEMGQEVTMRCQPILGHNTVFWYRQTMMQGLELLAYFRNRAPLDDSGMPKDRFSAEMPDATLATLKIQPSEPRDSAVYFCASGRYSTGELFFGEGSRLTVL.

This clonotype was observed at least ten times. This chain links TRBV24-1 with TRBJ2-5; D is uncertain. Trimming removed 7 bases from V and 5 bases from J, with 10 bases in between. Per the germline V gene, CDR1 is KGHDR and CDR2 is SFDVKD. The CDR3 has 12 amino acids. The CDR3 DNA reads TGTGCCACCAGCCCGGACGGTGAGACCCAGTACTTC. Translation: CATSPDGETQYF.

This clonotype showed up many times. The CDR3 is CASSEEGIRGYEQYF. CDR3 nucleotide sequence: TGTGCCAGCAGTGAAGAAGGAATCAGGGGTTACGAGCAGTACTTC. This sequence joins TRBV6-1 and TRBJ2-7; tentatively, D is TRBD1 (6 bases). The CDR3 runs to 15 residues. Germline loops: CDR1 MNHNS, CDR2 SASEGT. Trimming pared 1 base from V and 4 bases from J, leaving 14 bases between.

This clonotype was detected only once. This chain connects TRBV7-2 to TRBJ2-7; weak D call: TRBD2 (5 bases). This CDR3 region has 13 residues. Germline V gene data show CDR1 as SGHTA and CDR2 as FQGNSA. V was cut by 5 bases and J by 3 bases, with 11 bases left in between. Here the CDR3 reads CASSRRGLYEQYF. For the CDR3, the DNA is TGTGCCAGCAGCCGCCGGGGTCTCTACGAGCAGTACTTC.

This clonotype was picked up a small number of times. This chain links TRBV6-5 with TRBJ1-5; D uncertain. The CDR3 runs to 14 residues. V was cut by 1 base and J by 3 bases, with 7 bases left in between. Germline assignment: CDR1 MNHEY and CDR2 SVGAGI. The DNA for the CDR3 is TGTGCCAGCAGTTACTTGGGCTCCAATCAGCCCCAGCATTTT. This codes for CASSYLGSNQPQHF.

At least ten counts were recorded for this clonotype. The chain recombines TRBV28 with TRBJ1-5; D not resolved. Germline CDR1 MDHEN, CDR2 SYDVKM. The germline V and J ends were trimmed by 3 bases and 1 base, with 19 bases remaining between them. The CDR3 extends over 18 amino acids. The CDR3 is CASSLNPARDQSNQPQHF. The CDR3 DNA sequence: TGTGCCAGCAGTTTGAATCCTGCCCGGGATCAAAGCAATCAGCCCCAGCATTTT.

This clonotype was seen repeatedly, ten times or more. The chain uses TRBV7-9 and TRBJ2-5; D possibly uses TRBD1 or TRBD2 (5 bases each). The CDR3 is 16 amino acids. With 6 bases removed from V and 3 bases from J, the gap between germline ends came to 20 bases. Germline values: CDR1 SEHNR, CDR2 FQNEAQ (reference sequence). CDR3 DNA sequence: TGTGCCAGCAGGCCACGACCGGGACGTAAGAAAGAGACCCAGTACTTC. It translates to CASRPRPGRKKETQYF.

A few counts support this clonotype. This chain connects TRBV12-3 or TRBV12-4 to TRBJ2-5; D is unresolved. CDR3 length equals 12 residues. Trimming took 6 bases from V and 8 from J, leaving 13 bases between them. This chain's CDR3 is CASSPGSGTQYF. CDR3 sequence (DNA): TGTGCCAGCAGCCCCGGAAGTGGAACCCAGTACTTC.

This clonotype has ten or more counts. The chain employs TRBV20-1 and TRBJ2-7; D is possibly TRBD1 or TRBD2 (5 bases each). The V gene lost 2 bases and the J gene lost 4 bases, with 15 bases spanning the gap. Germline loops: CDR1 DFQATT, CDR2 SNEGSKA (reference sequence). This CDR3 is built from 14 residues. CDR3 sequence reads: CSARLDGTVYEQYF. CDR3 bases: TGCAGTGCTAGACTGGACGGGACGGTTTACGAGCAGTACTTC.

This clonotype was recorded many times. The gene calls are TRBV4-1 and TRBJ2-2; unclear D gene. The CDR3 consists of 14 residues. Germline V gene data show CDR1 as MGHRA and CDR2 as YSYEKL. Trimming stripped 4 bases from V and 4 bases from J, with 10 bases between. This chain's CDR3 is CASSLERSTGELFF. The CDR3 coding sequence is TGCGCCAGCAGCCTAGAACGGTCCACCGGGGAGCTGTTTTTT.

The chain combines TRBV28 with TRBJ2-2, with 12 bases matching TRBD1. J was trimmed by 7 bases and V by 5 bases; bases with no gene match: 5. The CDR3 runs 15 residues. Germline V gene lookup returns CDR1 MDHEN and CDR2 SYDVKM. Here the CDR3 reads CASSPGQGAIGELFF. DNA for the CDR3: TGTGCCAGCAGTCCGGGACAGGGGGCTATCGGGGAGCTGTTTTTT.

In this sample, this clonotype turned up many times. The rearrangement uses TRBV6-2 or TRBV6-3 and TRBJ2-5; perhaps D is TRBD1 or TRBD2 (5 bases each). The CDR3 is made up of 13 amino acids. Germline V gene sequence: CDR1 MNHEY, CDR2 SVGEGT. With 4 bases removed from V and 5 bases from J, the gap between germline ends came to 11 bases. The CDR3 DNA reads as TGTGCCAGCAGTTGGGGGTTTTCGGAGACCCAGTACTTC. It yields the protein CASSWGFSETQYF.

The genes are TRBV5-4 and TRBJ2-5; D may correspond to TRBD1 or TRBD2 (5 bases each). Trimming removed 0 bases at V and 7 bases at J, with 13 bases between. The CDR3 length is 14 residues. Germline assignment: CDR1 SGHNT and CDR2 YYREEE (reference sequence). DNA for the CDR3: TGTGCCAGCAGCTTGGGGGGGACCCATCGGACCCAGTACTTC. This encodes CASSLGGTHRTQYF.

The CDR3 loop reads CASRAASGIYGYTF. CDR3 nucleotides: TGTGCCAGCAGAGCAGCTTCCGGAATCTATGGCTACACCTTC. The V call is TRBV12-3 or TRBV12-4, the J call TRBJ1-2; D gene ambiguous. V lost 6 bases to trimming and J lost 4 bases, with 15 bases between them. CDR3 length: 14 amino acids.

This clonotype was seen ten or more times. This chain joins TRBV20-1 and TRBJ2-7; D possibly uses TRBD1 or TRBD2 (6 bases each). This CDR3 spans 12 amino acids. Germline V lookup: CDR1 DFQATT, CDR2 SNEGSKA (reference sequence). CDR3 bases: TGCAGAAAGGGGGACTCTCTTTACGAGCAGTACTTC. It is translated as CRKGDSLYEQYF.